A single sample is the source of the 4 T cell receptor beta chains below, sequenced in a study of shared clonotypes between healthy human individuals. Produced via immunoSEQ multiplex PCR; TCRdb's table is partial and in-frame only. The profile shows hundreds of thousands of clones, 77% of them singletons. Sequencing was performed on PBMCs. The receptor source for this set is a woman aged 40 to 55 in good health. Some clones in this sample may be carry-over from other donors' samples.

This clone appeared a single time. CDR3 amino acids: CASSPRTSGRAGETQYF. The CDR3 coding sequence is TGTGCCAGCTCACCCAGGACTAGCGGGAGGGCCGGTGAGACCCAGTACTTC. The chain employs TRBV18 and TRBJ2-5; TRBD2 matches 15 bases. CDR3 size: 17 residues. V lost 3 bases, J lost 5 bases, and 7 bases stayed unmatched. The germline V gene encodes CDR1 KGHSH and CDR2 LQKENI. The complete variable domain, with remaining parts taken from reference TRBV18 and TRBJ2-5, reads NAGVMQNPRHLVRRRGQEARLRCSPMKGHSHVYWYRQLPEEGLKFMVYLQKENIIDESGMPKERFSAEFPKEGPSILRIQQVVRGDSAAYFCASSPRTSGRAGETQYFGPGTRLLVL.

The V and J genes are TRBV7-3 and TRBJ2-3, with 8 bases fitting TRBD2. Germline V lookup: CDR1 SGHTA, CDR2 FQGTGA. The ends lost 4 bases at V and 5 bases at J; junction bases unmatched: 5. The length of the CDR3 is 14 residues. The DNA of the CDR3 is TGTGCCAGCAGCTCCGGACTAGCCGTAGATACGCAGTATTTT. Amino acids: CASSSGLAVDTQYF.

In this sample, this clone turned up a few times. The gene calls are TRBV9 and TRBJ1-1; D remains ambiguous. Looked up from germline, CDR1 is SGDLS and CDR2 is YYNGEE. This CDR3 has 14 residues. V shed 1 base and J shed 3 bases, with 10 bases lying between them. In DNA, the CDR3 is TGTGCCAGCAGCGTAAAGGGCCGCGACACTGAAGCTTTCTTT. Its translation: CASSVKGRDTEAFF.

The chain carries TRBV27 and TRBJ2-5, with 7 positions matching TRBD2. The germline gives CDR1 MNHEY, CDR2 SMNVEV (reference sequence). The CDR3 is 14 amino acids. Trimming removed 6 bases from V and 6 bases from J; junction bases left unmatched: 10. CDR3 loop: CASRQSTSEKTQYF. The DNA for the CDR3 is TGTGCCAGCAGACAGAGTACTAGCGAGAAGACCCAGTACTTC.